A selection of T cell receptor beta chains follows, all from one sample in a study of OX40 agonist ivuxolimab in advanced cancers. Method: immunoSEQ multiplex PCR; TCRdb's copy keeps in-frame clones and lacks some. The profile shows 70,000 to 80,000 clones, 92% of them singletons. This material consisted of CD4+ or CD8+ T cells sorted from blood, taken in a trial of the OX40 agonist ivuxolimab. Receptor source: an adult with an advanced solid tumor such as melanoma, head and neck, liver or kidney cancer. The CDR3 runs from the conserved cysteine through the conserved F or W. D genes are given only for firm matches. Clone size is shown for a subset of rows, as once, few, many or a class of expanded clone.

size: once
J: TRBJ2-2
D: TRBD1
V: TRBV19
DNA: TGTGCCAGTTGGGACAGGGGGCGGGCCGGGGAGCTGTTTTTT
CDR3: CASWDRGRAGELFF

size: -
J: TRBJ2-7
D: -
V: TRBV29-1
DNA: TGCAGCGCAAGGACGGACTCCTACGAGCAGTACTTC
CDR3: CSARTDSYEQYF

size: -
J: TRBJ2-1
D: -
V: TRBV6-6
DNA: TGTGCCAGCAGCATCGTAGCGGCATCGTTCCACAATGAGCAGTTCTTC
CDR3: CASSIVAASFHNEQFF

size: -
J: TRBJ2-1
D: -
V: TRBV6-1
DNA: TGTGCCAGCAGTGAACAGGCAGGGGATAACTACAATGAGCAGTTCTTC
CDR3: CASSEQAGDNYNEQFF

size: -
J: TRBJ2-7
D: -
V: TRBV29-1
DNA: TGCAGCGTTGTGCTGGATCTGGGATCTACGAAGCAGTACTTC
CDR3: CSVVLDLGSTKQYF

size: -
J: TRBJ2-2
D: TRBD1
V: TRBV18
DNA: TGTGCCAGCTCACCAGGACAGGGAAACACCGGGGAGCTGTTTTTT
CDR3: CASSPGQGNTGELFF

size: -
J: TRBJ2-7
D: TRBD1
V: TRBV2
DNA: TGTGCCAGCCGATGGGACAGGGGGTTCGGCGAGCAGTACTTC
CDR3: CASRWDRGFGEQYF

size: -
J: TRBJ1-2
D: -
V: TRBV14
DNA: TGTGCCAGCAGCCAAACGGCCGGGTCCTGGGGCTACACCTTC
CDR3: CASSQTAGSWGYTF

size: -
J: TRBJ2-5
D: TRBD1
V: TRBV28
DNA: TGTGCCAGCAGCGTTGGACAGGAAAAGACCCAGTACTTC
CDR3: CASSVGQEKTQYF

size: -
J: TRBJ2-1
D: -
V: TRBV27
DNA: TGTGCCAGCAGTTTCCTAGCCTCCAATGAGCAGTTCTTC
CDR3: CASSFLASNEQFF

size: -
J: TRBJ2-1
D: -
V: TRBV11-3
DNA: TGTGCCAGCAGTCTAGGGGTCTACAATGAGCAGTTCTTC
CDR3: CASSLGVYNEQFF

size: -
J: TRBJ2-1
D: -
V: TRBV4-1
DNA: TGCGCCAGCAGCCAAGCAAACCTCGGAGGGGGTGGGAATGAGCAGTTCTTC
CDR3: CASSQANLGGGGNEQFF

size: -
J: TRBJ2-1
D: TRBD2
V: TRBV6-5
DNA: TGTGCCAGCAGTTCGCAATTTAGCGGGAGGCACAATGAGCAGTTCTTC
CDR3: CASSSQFSGRHNEQFF

size: -
J: TRBJ2-1
D: TRBD2
V: TRBV27
DNA: TGTGCCAGCAGGGGACTAGCGGGATTGGATGAGCAGTTCTTC
CDR3: CASRGLAGLDEQFF

size: -
J: TRBJ1-1
D: TRBD1
V: TRBV10-3
DNA: TGTGCCATCAGTGAGTCCAGGGGGCGGACTGAAGCTTTCTTT
CDR3: CAISESRGRTEAFF

size: -
J: TRBJ2-7
D: -
V: TRBV29-1
DNA: TGCAGCGTCCCAGGGGTCCTCTCCTACGAGCAGTACTTC
CDR3: CSVPGVLSYEQYF

size: -
J: TRBJ2-7
D: TRBD2
V: TRBV4-1
DNA: TGCGCCAGCAGCCAAGAAAAAGCGGGAGCCACCTACGAGCAGTACTTC
CDR3: CASSQEKAGATYEQYF

size: -
J: TRBJ1-1
D: -
V: TRBV11-3
DNA: TGTGCCAGCAGCTCTGGAAGGGGAGTGAACACTGAAGCTTTCTTT
CDR3: CASSSGRGVNTEAFF

size: -
J: TRBJ2-7
D: TRBD1
V: TRBV4-1
DNA: TGCGCCAGCAGCCGGGACAGCTCATACTCCTACGAGCAGTACTTC
CDR3: CASSRDSSYSYEQYF

size: -
J: TRBJ2-7
D: TRBD2
V: TRBV29-1
DNA: TGCAGCTGTGGTTACGGGAGGGCCGTCGACGAGCAGTACTTC
CDR3: CSCGYGRAVDEQYF

size: -
J: TRBJ2-1
D: TRBD2
V: TRBV25-1
DNA: TGTGCCACCCAGGGGAAGGGACTAGCGGTATACAATGAGCAGTTCTTC
CDR3: CATQGKGLAVYNEQFF

size: -
J: TRBJ1-2
D: TRBD1
V: TRBV10-2
DNA: TGCGCCAGCAGTCCGAGGGCCGGGACAGGGAATGGCTACACCTTC
CDR3: CASSPRAGTGNGYTF

size: -
J: TRBJ2-3
D: TRBD2
V: TRBV7-8
DNA: TGTGCCAGCAGCTTAGCGTATACTAGCGGGAGGGCCGCGCAGTATTTT
CDR3: CASSLAYTSGRAAQYF

size: -
J: TRBJ2-3
D: TRBD2
V: TRBV5-4
DNA: TGTGCCAGCAGCTTGGGACTAGCGCGCTACACAGATACGCAGTATTTT
CDR3: CASSLGLARYTDTQYF

size: -
J: TRBJ1-5
D: -
V: TRBV30
DNA: TGTGCCTGGAGCGGGGGGGGGAATAGCAATCAGCCCCAGCATTTT
CDR3: CAWSGGGNSNQPQHF

size: -
J: TRBJ1-1
D: TRBD1
V: TRBV19
DNA: TGTGCCAGTAGTATAATGGGACAGTTGGGCACTGAAGCTTTCTTT
CDR3: CASSIMGQLGTEAFF

size: -
J: TRBJ2-7
D: TRBD2
V: TRBV6-5
DNA: TGTGCCAGCAGACAAGCGGGAGGGGGCTACGAGCAGTACTTC
CDR3: CASRQAGGGYEQYF

size: few
J: TRBJ2-7
D: -
V: TRBV5-5
DNA: TGTGCCAGCAGCATCTGGAGTACAGGGCCCTCCTACGAGCAGTACTTC
CDR3: CASSIWSTGPSYEQYF

size: once
J: TRBJ2-1
D: -
V: TRBV9
DNA: TGTGCCAGCAGCGTAGTCCTTGTGGGGGAGCAGTTCTTC
CDR3: CASSVVLVGEQFF

size: -
J: TRBJ2-5
D: -
V: TRBV5-1
DNA: TGCGCCAGCAGCTTGGCCTCAGGTTACCAAGAGACCCAGTACTTC
CDR3: CASSLASGYQETQYF

size: -
J: TRBJ2-3
D: -
V: TRBV4-1
DNA: TGCGCCAGCAGCCAAGATGAGCCGCTAACAGATACGCAGTATTTT
CDR3: CASSQDEPLTDTQYF

size: -
J: TRBJ2-7
D: TRBD2
V: TRBV7-2
DNA: TGTGCCAGCAGCACATTAGCGGGAGGCGGTGAGCAGTACTTC
CDR3: CASSTLAGGGEQYF

size: -
J: TRBJ1-1
D: -
V: TRBV9
DNA: TGTGCCAGCAGCGTAGGAATAGGACAGCCCCCGAACACTGAAGCTTTCTTT
CDR3: CASSVGIGQPPNTEAFF

size: once
J: TRBJ1-5
D: -
V: TRBV4-1
DNA: TGCGCCAGCAGCCAGTGGGCCGGACCCGTTTTCAATCAGCCCCAGCATTTT
CDR3: CASSQWAGPVFNQPQHF

size: -
J: TRBJ2-3
D: -
V: TRBV5-1
DNA: TGCGCCAGCAGCTTGGCCGGCGCAGGCACAGATACGCAGTATTTT
CDR3: CASSLAGAGTDTQYF

size: -
J: TRBJ2-3
D: TRBD1
V: TRBV11-2
DNA: TGTGCCAGCAGCCGGACCGGGACAGGGGGCAGGGATACGCAGTATTTT
CDR3: CASSRTGTGGRDTQYF

size: -
J: TRBJ1-2
D: -
V: TRBV11-2
DNA: TGTGCCAGCAGCTTAACGATGGACTACACCTTC
CDR3: CASSLTMDYTF